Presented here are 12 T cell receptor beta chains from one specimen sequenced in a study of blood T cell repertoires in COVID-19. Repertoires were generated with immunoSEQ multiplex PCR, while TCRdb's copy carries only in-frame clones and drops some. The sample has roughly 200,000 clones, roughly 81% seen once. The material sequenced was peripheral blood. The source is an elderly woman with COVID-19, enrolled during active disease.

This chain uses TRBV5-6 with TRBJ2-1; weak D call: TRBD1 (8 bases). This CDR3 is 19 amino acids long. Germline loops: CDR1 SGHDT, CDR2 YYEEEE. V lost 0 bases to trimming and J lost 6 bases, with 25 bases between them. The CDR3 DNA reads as TGTGCCAGCAGCTTGGAGATCGAATGGACAGGGAGGGGAGGCAATGAGCAGTTCTTC. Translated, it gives CASSLEIEWTGRGGNEQFF.

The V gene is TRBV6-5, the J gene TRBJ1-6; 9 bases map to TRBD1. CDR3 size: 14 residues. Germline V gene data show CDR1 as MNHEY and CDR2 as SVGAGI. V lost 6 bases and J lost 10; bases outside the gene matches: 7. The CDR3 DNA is TGTGCCAGCAGCCCGGACAGGGGAAAATCACCCCTCCACTTT. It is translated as CASSPDRGKSPLHF.

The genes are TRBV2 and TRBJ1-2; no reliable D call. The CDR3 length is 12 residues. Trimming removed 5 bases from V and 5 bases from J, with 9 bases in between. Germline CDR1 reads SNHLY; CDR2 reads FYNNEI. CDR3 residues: CASSPGVYGYTF. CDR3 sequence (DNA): TGTGCCAGCAGTCCGGGAGTTTATGGCTACACCTTC.

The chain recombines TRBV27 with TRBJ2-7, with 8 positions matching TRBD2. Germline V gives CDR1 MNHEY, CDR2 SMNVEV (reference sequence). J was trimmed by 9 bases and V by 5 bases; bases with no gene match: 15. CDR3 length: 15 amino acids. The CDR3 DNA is TGTGCCAGCAGTCCCAGGCTCTCGGGAGGGCCGTCGCAGTACTTC. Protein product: CASSPRLSGGPSQYF.

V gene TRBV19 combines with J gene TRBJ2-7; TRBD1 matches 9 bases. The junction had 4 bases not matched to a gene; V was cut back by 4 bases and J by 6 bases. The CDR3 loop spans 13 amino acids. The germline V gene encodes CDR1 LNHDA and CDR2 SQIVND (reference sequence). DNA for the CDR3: TGTGCCAGTAGTAGTGGGACAGGGTTCGAGCAGTACTTC. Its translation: CASSSGTGFEQYF.

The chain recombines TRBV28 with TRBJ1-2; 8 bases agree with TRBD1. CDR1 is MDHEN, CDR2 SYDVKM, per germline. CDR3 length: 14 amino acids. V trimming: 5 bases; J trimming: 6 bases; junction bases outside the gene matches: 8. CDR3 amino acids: CASSPGQGLNGYTF. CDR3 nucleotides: TGTGCCAGCAGTCCAGGACAGGGACTAAATGGCTACACCTTC.

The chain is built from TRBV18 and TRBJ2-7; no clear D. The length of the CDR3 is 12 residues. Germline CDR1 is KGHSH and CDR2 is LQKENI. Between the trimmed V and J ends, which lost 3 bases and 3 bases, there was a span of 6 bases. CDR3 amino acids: CASSPADYEQYF. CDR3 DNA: TGTGCCAGCTCACCGGCAGACTACGAGCAGTACTTC. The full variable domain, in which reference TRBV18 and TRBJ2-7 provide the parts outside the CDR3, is NAGVMQNPRHLVRRRGQEARLRCSPMKGHSHVYWYRQLPEEGLKFMVYLQKENIIDESGMPKERFSAEFPKEGPSILRIQQVVRGDSAAYFCASSPADYEQYFGPGTRLTVT.

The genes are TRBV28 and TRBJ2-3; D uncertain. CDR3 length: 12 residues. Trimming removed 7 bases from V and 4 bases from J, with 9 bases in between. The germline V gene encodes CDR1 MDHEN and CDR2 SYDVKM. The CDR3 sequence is CASTSGPDTQYF. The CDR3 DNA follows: TGTGCCAGCACCTCTGGGCCAGATACGCAGTATTTT.

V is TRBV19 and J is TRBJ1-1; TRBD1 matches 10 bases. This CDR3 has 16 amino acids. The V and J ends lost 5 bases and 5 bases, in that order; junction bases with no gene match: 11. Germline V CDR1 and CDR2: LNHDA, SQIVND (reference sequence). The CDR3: CASSPLGQGGRTEAFF. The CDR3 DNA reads TGTGCCAGTAGTCCCCTCGGACAGGGGGGAAGGACTGAAGCTTTCTTT.

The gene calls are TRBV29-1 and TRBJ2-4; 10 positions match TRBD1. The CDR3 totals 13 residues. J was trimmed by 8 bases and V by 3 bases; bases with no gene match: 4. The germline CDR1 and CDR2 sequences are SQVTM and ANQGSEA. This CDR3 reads CSVDSGTGDIQYF. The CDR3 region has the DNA TGCAGCGTTGACTCCGGGACAGGGGACATTCAGTACTTC.

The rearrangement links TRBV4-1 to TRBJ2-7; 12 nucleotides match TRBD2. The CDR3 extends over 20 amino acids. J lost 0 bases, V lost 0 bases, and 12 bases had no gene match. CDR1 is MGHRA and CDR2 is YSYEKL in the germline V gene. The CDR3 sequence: CASSQDKVRTSGTFSYEQYF. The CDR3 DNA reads TGCGCCAGCAGCCAAGATAAGGTGAGGACTAGCGGGACCTTCTCCTACGAGCAGTACTTC.

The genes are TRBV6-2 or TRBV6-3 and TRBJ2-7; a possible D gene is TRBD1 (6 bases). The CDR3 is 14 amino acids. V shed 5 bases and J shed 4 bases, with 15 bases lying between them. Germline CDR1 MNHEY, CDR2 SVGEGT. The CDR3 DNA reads TGTGCCAGCAGTCTGTCAGGGGTTGGTTACGAGCAGTACTTC. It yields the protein CASSLSGVGYEQYF.